This passage covers 32 T cell receptor beta chains from one sample sequenced in a study of cytomegalovirus exposure and HLA in healthy donors. Both 60 Vbeta primers and 13 Jbeta primers went into the PCR. Libraries were prepared by immunoSEQ multiplex PCR; TCRdb keeps only in-frame clonotypes and omits some of them. Counted here are 95,000 to 150,000 clones, 81% occurring once; the ten biggest clones make up 1.8%. Sequencing was carried out using PBMCs. The receptors come from a man in his late teens or twenties in good health and CMV-seronegative.

J is TRBJ1-6 and V is TRBV7-3; no clear D gene. This CDR3 has 13 residues. Germline CDR1 SGHTA, CDR2 FQGTGA. Trimming cost V 2 bases and J 8 bases, with 7 bases left between them. The CDR3: CASSLVPDSPLHF. In DNA form, the CDR3 reads TGTGCCAGCAGCTTAGTTCCAGATTCACCCCTCCACTTT. Based on the CDR3 plus reference TRBV7-3 and TRBJ1-6, the full variable domain is GAGVSQTPSNKVTEKGKYVELRCDPISGHTALYWYRQSLGQGPEFLIYFQGTGAADDSGLPNDRFFAVRPEGSVSTLKIQRTERGDSAVYLCASSLVPDSPLHFGNGTRLTVT.

V gene TRBV18 combines with J gene TRBJ1-2; 7 bases are a match to TRBD1. The CDR3 is 16 amino acids. J gave up 3 bases and V 1 base, and 8 bases lay outside the gene matches. In germline, CDR1 is KGHSH, CDR2 LQKENI. The CDR3 DNA is TGTGCCAGCTCACCACGTCCGACAGGGCGGGACTATGGCTACACCTTC. The encoded protein is CASSPRPTGRDYGYTF. The full variable domain, completed using reference TRBV18 and TRBJ1-2, is NAGVMQNPRHLVRRRGQEARLRCSPMKGHSHVYWYRQLPEEGLKFMVYLQKENIIDESGMPKERFSAEFPKEGPSILRIQQVVRGDSAAYFCASSPRPTGRDYGYTFGSGTRLTVV.

This clone has just one count. The V and J genes are TRBV19 and TRBJ1-2; D possibly corresponds to TRBD1 (5 bases). CDR3 length: 14 amino acids. The ends were cut back, 7 bases at V and 3 bases at J, with 15 bases in the middle. Germline-derived CDR1 and CDR2 are LNHDA and SQIVND (reference sequence). DNA of the CDR3: TGTGCCAGTAACTGGGGCTTGGGTGACTATGGCTACACCTTC. Translation gives CASNWGLGDYGYTF.

This clone was picked up one time. Other DNA sequences within the sample encode an identical CDR3. In DNA form, the CDR3 reads TGTGCCAGCAGTGAACTAGCGGGGGGCCAAGAGACCCAGTACTTC. It codes for CASSELAGGQETQYF. The chain combines TRBV6-1 with TRBJ2-5; 11 positions agree with TRBD2. The ends lost 2 bases at V and 1 base at J; junction bases unmatched: 0. Per the germline V gene, CDR1 is MNHNS and CDR2 is SASEGT. This CDR3 region has 15 residues.

This chain connects TRBV7-9 to TRBJ2-3; 7 positions match TRBD2. V lost 1 base, J lost 2 bases, and 9 bases stayed unmatched. This CDR3 is built from 17 residues. Germline loops: CDR1 SEHNR, CDR2 FQNEAQ (reference sequence). CDR3 coding DNA: TGTGCCAGCAGCTTAGGTAGGCTAGCGGACTACACAGATACGCAGTATTTT. It specifies CASSLGRLADYTDTQYF.

The table lists this clone with a count of one. The CDR3 reads CASSAKTGPSEAFF. The CDR3 DNA reads TGTGCCAGCAGCGCGAAGACAGGGCCCAGCGAAGCTTTCTTT. The V and J genes are TRBV5-4 and TRBJ1-1; 7 bases fit TRBD1. The ends lost 4 bases at V and 8 bases at J; junction bases unmatched: 11. Germline V lookup: CDR1 SGHNT, CDR2 YYREEE (reference sequence). The CDR3 runs 14 residues.

The chain couples TRBV15 to TRBJ1-5; the D gene is possibly TRBD1 (6 bases). The CDR3 is 15 amino acids. Germline V gene sequence: CDR1 LNHNV, CDR2 YYDKDF (reference sequence). V lost 2 bases and J lost 3, with 11 bases in between. In nucleotides, the CDR3 is TGTGCCACCAGCAGACAGAGGGGGTCCAATCAGCCCCAGCATTTT. This translates into CATSRQRGSNQPQHF.

V is TRBV5-1 and J is TRBJ2-5, with D maybe TRBD1 (6 bases). Trimming took 5 bases from V and 6 from J, leaving 17 bases between them. CDR1 is SGHRS and CDR2 is YFSETQ in the germline V gene. The CDR3 spans 14 residues. This CDR3 reads CASSTGTPEQTQYF. The CDR3 DNA is TGCGCCAGCAGTACAGGGACACCCGAGCAGACCCAGTACTTC.

V usage is TRBV7-2 and J usage is TRBJ1-2; D unclear. The CDR3 contains 12 residues. Trimming removed 2 bases at V and 8 bases at J, with 9 bases between. CDR1 and CDR2 from the germline V gene are SGHTA and FQGNSA. CDR3: CASSLNSRGYTF. CDR3 DNA: TGTGCCAGCAGCTTAAATTCGCGGGGCTACACCTTC.

The V call is TRBV27, the J call TRBJ1-4, with D perhaps matching TRBD1 (5 bases). Trimming removed 5 bases from V and 3 bases from J, with 13 bases in between. The CDR3 is 15 amino acids. Germline lookup yields CDR1 MNHEY and CDR2 SMNVEV (reference sequence). The CDR3 DNA reads TGTGCCAGCAGTGGCACAGGTACGGCTAATGAAAAACTGTTTTTT. Amino acids: CASSGTGTANEKLFF.

The chain uses TRBV11-1 and TRBJ1-6; D is possibly TRBD1 (6 bases). The V gene lost 1 base and the J gene lost 6 bases, with 10 bases spanning the gap. The CDR3 contains 15 residues. The V gene's germline CDR1 is SGHAT and CDR2 FQDESV (reference sequence). The CDR3 sequence: CASSLGDRSNSPLHF. The CDR3 DNA reads as TGTGCCAGCAGCTTAGGAGACAGGAGTAATTCACCCCTCCACTTT.

This chain uses TRBV15 with TRBJ2-5, with D perhaps matching TRBD2 (6 bases). V lost 1 base and J 4 bases, leaving 10 bases between the germline ends. The CDR3 has 14 residues. Per the germline V gene, CDR1 is LNHNV and CDR2 is YYDKDF (reference sequence). The DNA of the CDR3 is TGTGCCACCAGCAGAGGGGGAGGAGTAGAGACCCAGTACTTC. Its translation: CATSRGGGVETQYF.

The rearrangement links TRBV7-2 to TRBJ2-5, with D possibly being TRBD1 (6 bases). Germline CDR1 is SGHTA and CDR2 is FQGNSA. V gave up 0 bases and J gave up 4 bases, with 9 bases separating them. This CDR3 contains 14 residues. CDR3 region: CASSLAGRGETQYF. The DNA for the CDR3 is TGTGCCAGCAGCTTAGCAGGCAGGGGAGAGACCCAGTACTTC.

The gene calls are TRBV4-1 and TRBJ1-1; D is undetermined. The CDR3 sequence is 15 residues long. Trimming shortened V by 0 bases and J by 3 bases, and 11 bases separated the two germline ends. CDR1 and CDR2 from the germline V gene are MGHRA and YSYEKL. CDR3 coding DNA: TGCGCCAGCAGCCAAGATGTACAGAGACACACTGAAGCTTTCTTT. Encoded protein: CASSQDVQRHTEAFF.

The V call is TRBV10-1, the J call TRBJ2-3; tentative D call: TRBD1 (6 bases). The CDR3 runs 14 residues. The V and J ends lost 6 bases and 2 bases respectively, with 12 bases between them. Germline V gene lookup returns CDR1 WNHNN and CDR2 SYGVQD (reference sequence). The CDR3 is CASSPTGSTDTQYF. The CDR3, as DNA: TGCGCCAGCAGCCCTACAGGGTCCACAGATACGCAGTATTTT.

In its sample, this clone was seen a few times. The chain joins TRBV4-1 to TRBJ1-4; a possible D gene is TRBD1 (5 bases). This CDR3 has 16 residues. Deletions cut 3 bases from V and 3 bases from J, with 14 bases between. Germline V CDR1 and CDR2: MGHRA, YSYEKL. The CDR3 DNA follows: TGCGCCAGCAGCCACCCGAGCCGGGGGTCTAATGAAAAACTGTTTTTT. It translates to CASSHPSRGSNEKLFF.

This clone has a handful of counts. The chain employs TRBV2 and TRBJ1-1; D is possibly TRBD1 (6 bases). Germline V CDR1 and CDR2: SNHLY, FYNNEI. Trimming stripped 4 bases from V and 7 bases from J, with 10 bases between. This CDR3 contains 12 residues. CDR3 sequence reads: CASSVQGYEAFF. The DNA of the CDR3 is TGTGCCAGCAGTGTACAGGGATATGAAGCTTTCTTT.

The chain links TRBV5-4 to TRBJ1-2; 10 bases agree with TRBD1. This CDR3 contains 15 residues. Germline assignment: CDR1 SGHNT and CDR2 YYREEE (reference sequence). V gave up 0 bases and J gave up 3 bases; unmatched junction bases: 2. As DNA, the CDR3 is TGTGCCAGCAGCTTGGCCGGGACAGGGGACTATGGCTACACCTTC. Translation gives CASSLAGTGDYGYTF.

The chain carries TRBV18 and TRBJ1-4; TRBD1 matches at 8 bases. The CDR3 is 16 residues long. Germline CDR1 reads KGHSH; CDR2 reads LQKENI. V shed 4 bases and J 0 bases; nucleotides not matched to a gene: 4. The chain's CDR3 is CASSQGQAATNEKLFF. CDR3 coding DNA: TGTGCCAGCTCACAGGGACAGGCAGCAACTAATGAAAAACTGTTTTTT.

The chain joins TRBV6-6 to TRBJ1-1, with D unresolved. Germline CDR1 is MNHNY and CDR2 is SVGAGI (reference sequence). Trimming shortened V by 2 bases and J by 3 bases, and 10 bases separated the two germline ends. This CDR3 is built from 14 residues. CDR3 bases: TGTGCCAGCAGTTACGAGGGTTCGGACACTGAAGCTTTCTTT. It is translated as CASSYEGSDTEAFF.

The sample holds a few counts of this clone. The V gene is TRBV4-3, the J gene TRBJ2-2; 8 nucleotides agree with TRBD1. This CDR3 comprises 17 residues. Losses at the gene ends were 3 bases for V and 7 bases for J; bases not matched to a gene: 13. Germline V gene sequence: CDR1 LGHNA, CDR2 YSLEER. The CDR3 is CASSHLAGTGVGGELFF. DNA for the CDR3: TGCGCCAGCAGCCATCTCGCCGGGACAGGAGTCGGCGGGGAGCTGTTTTTT.

The rearrangement links TRBV14 to TRBJ1-1; D uncertain. V shed 0 bases and J shed 2 bases, with 16 bases lying between them. CDR3 length: 17 amino acids. Germline V lookup: CDR1 SGHDN, CDR2 FVKESK. The CDR3 coding sequence is TGTGCCAGCAGCCAAGATCTAGGAGCCTGGAGAAACACTGAAGCTTTCTTT. Its protein product is CASSQDLGAWRNTEAFF.

This chain links TRBV27 with TRBJ2-5; 13 nucleotides line up with TRBD2. This CDR3 region has 17 residues. In germline, CDR1 is MNHEY, CDR2 SMNVEV (reference sequence). With 6 bases clipped from V and 2 bases from J, the junction kept 9 bases outside the gene matches. CDR3 bases: TGTGCCAGCAGCTATAAGGGACTAGCGGGACCACAAGAGACCCAGTACTTC. Translation: CASSYKGLAGPQETQYF.

V gene TRBV7-2 combines with J gene TRBJ2-5; D not certain. V lost 5 bases, J lost 5 bases, and 6 bases lay in between. CDR1 is SGHTA, CDR2 FQGNSA, per germline. This CDR3 contains 11 residues. The chain's CDR3 is CASSPGETQYF. DNA of the CDR3: TGTGCCAGCAGCCCCGGGGAGACCCAGTACTTC.

The rearrangement joins TRBV9 to TRBJ1-1; 7 nucleotides line up with TRBD1. CDR1 is SGDLS and CDR2 is YYNGEE in the germline V gene. There are 17 residues in the CDR3. The V segment lost 0 bases and the J segment 1 base; nucleotides outside the gene matches: 9. The CDR3 region has the DNA TGTGCCAGCAGCGTAGACCCACAGGGGATTGGGAACACTGAAGCTTTCTTT. Translated, it gives CASSVDPQGIGNTEAFF.

CDR3 loop: CATSRGRGGNRGTEAFF. CDR3 bases: TGTGCCACCAGCAGGGGGCGGGGGGGCAATAGGGGCACTGAAGCTTTCTTT. The genes are TRBV15 and TRBJ1-1; tentative D call: TRBD1 (6 bases). CDR3 size: 17 residues. Trimming left V 3 bases short and J 4 bases short, with 21 bases between. Per the germline V gene, CDR1 is LNHNV and CDR2 is YYDKDF (reference sequence).

The chain employs TRBV7-9 and TRBJ2-3, with 9 bases identical to TRBD2. The junction had 10 bases not matched to a gene; V was cut back by 5 bases and J by 4 bases. CDR1 SEHNR and CDR2 FQNEAQ come from the germline V gene (reference sequence). The CDR3 has 16 residues. The CDR3: CASSPISGGEADTQYF. CDR3 coding DNA: TGTGCCAGCAGCCCCATTAGCGGGGGAGAGGCAGATACGCAGTATTTT. Full variable domain (rest looked up from reference TRBV7-9 and TRBJ2-3): DTGVSQNPRHKITKRGQNVTFRCDPISEHNRLYWYRQTLGQGPEFLTYFQNEAQLEKSRLLSDRFSAERPKGSFSTLEIQRTEQGDSAMYLCASSPISGGEADTQYFGPGTRLTVL.

V and J are TRBV19 and TRBJ1-1, with a possible D match to TRBD1 (6 bases). There are 14 residues in the CDR3. The germline V gene has CDR1 LNHDA and CDR2 SQIVND (reference sequence). V shed 5 bases and J shed 5 bases, with 15 bases lying between them. CDR3 protein: CASSVQGRATEAFF. CDR3 nucleotides: TGTGCCAGTAGTGTACAGGGACGAGCAACTGAAGCTTTCTTT.

The chain employs TRBV4-2 and TRBJ2-1, with TRBD2 matching over 9 bases. V trimming: 5 bases; J trimming: 7 bases; junction bases outside the gene matches: 15. Germline values: CDR1 LGHNA, CDR2 YNFKEQ. The CDR3 runs to 17 residues. The CDR3 DNA reads TGTGCCAGCAGCATACGGGGTAGCGGGGGATTATGGAATGAGCAGTTCTTC. Protein product: CASSIRGSGGLWNEQFF.

The rearrangement uses TRBV10-2 and TRBJ1-2, with D perhaps TRBD1 (5 bases). Germline V gene sequence: CDR1 WSHSY, CDR2 SAAADI. CDR3 length: 15 amino acids. The V end was cut by 0 bases, the J end by 4 bases, with 12 bases between. CDR3: CASSESWGGSYGYTF. The CDR3 DNA sequence: TGCGCCAGCAGTGAGTCGTGGGGGGGTAGCTATGGCTACACCTTC.

Only a few counts were recorded for this clone. This rearrangement joins TRBV15 to TRBJ2-7, with 10 bases identical to TRBD1. V lost 1 base to trimming and J lost 5 bases; unmatched junction nucleotides: 5. The CDR3 length is 15 residues. The germline V gene encodes CDR1 LNHNV and CDR2 YYDKDF (reference sequence). This chain's CDR3 is CATSRAGTGVDEQYF. The CDR3 DNA follows: TGTGCCACCAGCAGAGCCGGGACAGGGGTGGACGAGCAGTACTTC.

The chain carries TRBV7-2 and TRBJ1-2; D remains unclear. The CDR3 spans 14 residues. The V gene's germline CDR1 is SGHTA and CDR2 FQGNSA. Between the trimmed V and J ends, which lost 5 bases and 5 bases, there was a span of 15 bases. CDR3 bases: TGTGCCAGCAGCACCCGAGGAGGTAGTTATGGCTACACCTTC. Translating it yields CASSTRGGSYGYTF.